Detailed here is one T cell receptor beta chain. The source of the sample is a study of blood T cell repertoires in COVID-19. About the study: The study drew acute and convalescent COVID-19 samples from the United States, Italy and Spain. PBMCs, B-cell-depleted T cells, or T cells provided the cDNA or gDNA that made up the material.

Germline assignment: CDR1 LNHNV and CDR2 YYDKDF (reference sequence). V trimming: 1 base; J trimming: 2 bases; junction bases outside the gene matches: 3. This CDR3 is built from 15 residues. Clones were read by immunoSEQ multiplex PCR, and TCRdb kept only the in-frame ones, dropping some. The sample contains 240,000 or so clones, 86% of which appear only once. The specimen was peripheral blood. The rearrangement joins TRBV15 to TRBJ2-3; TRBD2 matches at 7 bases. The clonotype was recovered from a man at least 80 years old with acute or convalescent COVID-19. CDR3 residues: CATSRGRGITDTQYF. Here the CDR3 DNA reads TGTGCCACCAGCAGAGGGCGGGGGATCACAGATACGCAGTATTTT.